The T cell receptor (beta chain) described here comes from a study of shared clonotypes between healthy human individuals. The CDR3 spans 16 residues. Germline V gene lookup returns CDR1 SGHRS and CDR2 YFSETQ. V lost 2 bases to trimming and J lost 4 bases; unmatched junction nucleotides: 9. Profiled with immunoSEQ multiplex PCR; TCRdb holds only in-frame clones, not every one. Of 150,000 to 200,000 clones in the sample, 85% to 95% were seen once. Whole-study results and caveats: Against clonotypes common to all four donors, non-shared ones had lower generation probabilities. Deeper or shallower sequencing was expected to change how clonotypes are shared among donors.

To note about this clone: Its antigen remains unidentified.

This TCR was recovered from a woman in her 30s in good health. The chain couples TRBV5-1 to TRBJ2-7; 10 bases line up with TRBD2. The material sequenced was naive CD4+ T cells sorted from blood. Subset here: CD45RA+ positively selected. This chain's CDR3 is CASSFQLASGSYEQYF. The CDR3 nucleotides read TGCGCCAGCAGCTTTCAACTAGCTAGCGGGAGTTACGAGCAGTACTTC.